This TCR beta chain was profiled in a study of tumor-infiltrating lymphocytes in primary liver carcinoma. For the study at large: Tumor lesions were T1-T3 N0M0 and spanned roughly 4 to 11 cm.

With approximately 470 ng total RNA as template and a constant-region primer, TCR beta cDNA was made. Slightly modified ARM-PCR served as the procedure for the TCR beta libraries. These libraries came from three rounds of nested multiplex PCR. Running roughly 10 cycles apiece, the first two PCR rounds relied on TRBV1-TRBV30 forward primers together with a C-beta reverse primer. TCRdb ran MiXCR on the multiplex PCR reads and lists one entry per CDR3 protein. The sample shows approximately 310,000 distinct CDR3 sequences, about 60% of them seen only once. Trimming cost V 6 bases and J 6 bases, with 12 bases left between them. Germline values: CDR1 SQVTM, CDR2 ANQGSEA. This CDR3 region has 12 residues. Germline DNA was also extracted, and blood RNA was taken from unsorted whole blood. Chronic HBV infection was present, with no prior treatment.

This clonotype originated in a man aged 35 to 55 with primary liver carcinoma and hepatitis B virus infection. This chain uses TRBV29-1 with TRBJ2-1; D assignment may be TRBD1 or TRBD2 (6 bases each). Sequencing was carried out using peripheral blood. In DNA, the CDR3 is TGCAGCGTCCTACAGGGAGGCAATGAGCAGTTCTTC. This translates into CSVLQGGNEQFF.